The rows below give T cell receptor beta chains drawn from one sample of a study of blood T cell repertoires in COVID-19. Assay used: immunoSEQ multiplex PCR; TCRdb lists only in-frame clones, some missing. The sample has around 100,000 clones, about 80% seen once. What was sequenced was peripheral blood. The receptors here all came from a woman aged 70-85 years with acute or convalescent COVID-19. Each CDR3 is given with its conserved first and last residue. The D gene is left open where the match is weak. The size entry is marked missing in some rows and otherwise reads once, few, many or a size class.

CDR3 protein: CASSGGQGTYQPQHF
CDR3 DNA: TGTGCCAGCAGCGGGGGACAGGGGACTTATCAGCCCCAGCATTTT
clone size: few
J gene: TRBJ1-5
D gene: TRBD1
V gene: TRBV9

CDR3 protein: CASRVGSGTYNEQFF
CDR3 DNA: TGTGCCAGCAGAGTGGGCAGCGGTACCTACAATGAGCAGTTCTTC
clone size: NA
J gene: TRBJ2-1
D gene: NA
V gene: TRBV2

CDR3 protein: CASAKTGTSGGRMYF
CDR3 DNA: TGTGCCAGCGCCAAGACCGGGACTAGCGGGGGTCGGATGTACTTC
clone size: NA
J gene: TRBJ2-5
D gene: TRBD2
V gene: TRBV7-3

CDR3 protein: CATSDLQGTDTQYF
CDR3 DNA: TGTGCCACCAGTGATTTACAAGGCACAGATACGCAGTATTTT
clone size: NA
J gene: TRBJ2-3
D gene: NA
V gene: TRBV24-1

CDR3 protein: CASRDRVGEKLFF
CDR3 DNA: TGTGCCAGCAGGGACAGGGTTGGTGAAAAACTGTTTTTT
clone size: NA
J gene: TRBJ1-4
D gene: TRBD1
V gene: TRBV2

CDR3 protein: CASSYSEATEAFF
CDR3 DNA: TGTGCCAGCAGTTACTCAGAGGCGACCGAAGCTTTCTTT
clone size: NA
J gene: TRBJ1-1
D gene: NA
V gene: TRBV6-2/TRBV6-3

CDR3 protein: CASTQGAGVTYEQYF
CDR3 DNA: TGTGCCAGCACCCAAGGAGCGGGGGTGACCTACGAGCAGTACTTC
clone size: NA
J gene: TRBJ2-7
D gene: TRBD2
V gene: TRBV6-6

CDR3 protein: CASTEGQRRPQHF
CDR3 DNA: TGTGCCAGTACCGAGGGACAACGCAGGCCCCAGCATTTT
clone size: NA
J gene: TRBJ1-5
D gene: NA
V gene: TRBV19

CDR3 protein: CASSSAGGYTEAFF
CDR3 DNA: TGCGCCAGCAGCTCGGCGGGCGGTTACACTGAAGCTTTCTTT
clone size: many
J gene: TRBJ1-1
D gene: NA
V gene: TRBV5-1

CDR3 protein: CASSFPGTGGNEQFF
CDR3 DNA: TGTGCCAGCAGCTTCCCAGGGACAGGGGGGAATGAGCAGTTCTTC
clone size: NA
J gene: TRBJ2-1
D gene: TRBD1
V gene: TRBV7-8

CDR3 protein: CASSPLGTGYYSPLHF
CDR3 DNA: TGCGCCAGCAGCCCCCTCGGGACAGGATATTATTCACCCCTCCACTTT
clone size: NA
J gene: TRBJ1-6
D gene: TRBD1
V gene: TRBV5-1

CDR3 protein: CASSLSSDTEAFF
CDR3 DNA: TGTGCCAGCAGCTTATCTTCGGACACTGAAGCTTTCTTT
clone size: NA
J gene: TRBJ1-1
D gene: NA
V gene: TRBV11-3

CDR3 protein: CASGLVLQGPRELFF
CDR3 DNA: TGTGCTAGTGGTTTGGTACTTCAGGGTCCCCGGGAGCTGTTTTTT
clone size: NA
J gene: TRBJ2-2
D gene: NA
V gene: TRBV12-5

CDR3 protein: CAISPGTGEESGYGYTF
CDR3 DNA: TGTGCCATCAGTCCCGGGACAGGGGAAGAATCGGGCTATGGCTACACCTTC
clone size: NA
J gene: TRBJ1-2
D gene: TRBD1
V gene: TRBV10-3

CDR3 protein: CASSFTGGAVAFF
CDR3 DNA: TGTGCCAGCAGCTTCACAGGGGGCGCGGTCGCTTTCTTT
clone size: NA
J gene: TRBJ1-1
D gene: TRBD1
V gene: TRBV2

CDR3 protein: CASSRTGGDTGELFF
CDR3 DNA: TGTGCCAGTAGTAGGACAGGGGGCGACACCGGGGAGCTGTTTTTT
clone size: few
J gene: TRBJ2-2
D gene: TRBD1
V gene: TRBV19

CDR3 protein: CASSREGLAFF
CDR3 DNA: TGCGCCAGCAGCCGGGAGGGTTTAGCTTTCTTT
clone size: NA
J gene: TRBJ1-1
D gene: NA
V gene: TRBV5-1

CDR3 protein: CSVEGYRGSRSNTF
CDR3 DNA: TGCAGCGTTGAAGGATACAGGGGATCTAGAAGTAACACCTTC
clone size: NA
J gene: TRBJ1-2
D gene: TRBD1
V gene: TRBV29-1

CDR3 protein: CAIGQGDSPLHF
CDR3 DNA: TGTGCCATCGGACAGGGGGATTCACCCCTCCACTTT
clone size: NA
J gene: TRBJ1-6
D gene: TRBD1
V gene: TRBV10-3

CDR3 protein: CASSLGGQGTGNTIYF
CDR3 DNA: TGTGCCAGCAGCTTGGGTGGCCAGGGAACTGGAAACACCATATATTTT
clone size: NA
J gene: TRBJ1-3
D gene: NA
V gene: TRBV5-6

CDR3 protein: CASIILENTEAFF
CDR3 DNA: TGTGCCAGCATCATACTAGAGAACACTGAAGCTTTCTTT
clone size: NA
J gene: TRBJ1-1
D gene: NA
V gene: TRBV2

CDR3 protein: CATSNQGAAGYTF
CDR3 DNA: TGTGCCACTTCGAATCAGGGGGCGGCGGGCTACACCTTC
clone size: NA
J gene: TRBJ1-2
D gene: TRBD1
V gene: TRBV5-6

CDR3 protein: CASSEPGEANTEAFF
CDR3 DNA: TGCGCCAGCAGTGAACCCGGGGAGGCGAACACTGAAGCTTTCTTT
clone size: NA
J gene: TRBJ1-1
D gene: NA
V gene: TRBV10-2

CDR3 protein: CASRNSLGYTF
CDR3 DNA: TGTGCCAGCAGGAACAGCCTCGGCTACACCTTC
clone size: NA
J gene: TRBJ1-2
D gene: NA
V gene: TRBV12-3/TRBV12-4

CDR3 protein: CASLPGLAGNTIYF
CDR3 DNA: TGTGCCAGCCTACCGGGACTCGCTGGAAACACCATATATTTT
clone size: NA
J gene: TRBJ1-3
D gene: NA
V gene: TRBV19

CDR3 protein: CAWSSGGAGANVLTF
CDR3 DNA: TGTGCCTGGAGTAGCGGGGGGGCTGGGGCCAACGTCCTGACTTTC
clone size: NA
J gene: TRBJ2-6
D gene: TRBD2
V gene: TRBV30

CDR3 protein: CASSSTTVGTGELFF
CDR3 DNA: TGCGCCAGCAGCTCGACAACGGTGGGCACCGGGGAGCTGTTTTTT
clone size: NA
J gene: TRBJ2-2
D gene: NA
V gene: TRBV5-1

CDR3 protein: CASSYSSGRETQYF
CDR3 DNA: TGTGCCAGCAGTTACTCGTCAGGGCGAGAGACCCAGTACTTC
clone size: NA
J gene: TRBJ2-5
D gene: NA
V gene: TRBV6-5

CDR3 protein: CASSASSQGGRSGNTIYF
CDR3 DNA: TGTGCCAGCAGCGCCTCCTCCCAGGGGGGCCGCTCTGGAAACACCATATATTTT
clone size: NA
J gene: TRBJ1-3
D gene: TRBD1
V gene: TRBV9

CDR3 protein: CSAGNGGEQFF
CDR3 DNA: TGCAGTGCTGGGAACGGGGGTGAGCAGTTCTTC
clone size: NA
J gene: TRBJ2-1
D gene: NA
V gene: TRBV20-1

CDR3 protein: CASTEQGLGETQYF
CDR3 DNA: TGTGCCTCAACAGAACAGGGGTTGGGAGAGACCCAGTACTTC
clone size: few
J gene: TRBJ2-5
D gene: TRBD1
V gene: TRBV28

CDR3 protein: CASSPGDRGANTEAFF
CDR3 DNA: TGTGCCAGCAGCCCTGGGGACAGGGGCGCGAACACTGAAGCTTTCTTT
clone size: NA
J gene: TRBJ1-1
D gene: TRBD1
V gene: TRBV11-2

CDR3 protein: CASSGWREWDTEAFF
CDR3 DNA: TGTGCCAGCAGTGGTTGGAGGGAGTGGGACACTGAAGCTTTCTTT
clone size: NA
J gene: TRBJ1-1
D gene: NA
V gene: TRBV25-1

CDR3 protein: CSAGGALSYTF
CDR3 DNA: TGCAGTGCTGGGGGCGCCCTTTCCTACACCTTC
clone size: few
J gene: TRBJ1-2
D gene: NA
V gene: TRBV20-1

CDR3 protein: CASSLDPGSDTQYF
CDR3 DNA: TGTGCCAGCAGCTTAGATCCGGGGTCAGATACGCAGTATTTT
clone size: NA
J gene: TRBJ2-3
D gene: NA
V gene: TRBV7-8

CDR3 protein: CASRRGQGDTGELFF
CDR3 DNA: TGTGCCAGCAGGCGGGGGCAGGGCGACACCGGGGAGCTGTTTTTT
clone size: NA
J gene: TRBJ2-2
D gene: NA
V gene: TRBV6-5

CDR3 protein: CASSLEVTSGGPLAKNIQYF
CDR3 DNA: TGTGCCAGCAGCTTGGAAGTGACTAGCGGGGGGCCCCTAGCCAAAAACATTCAGTACTTC
clone size: once
J gene: TRBJ2-4
D gene: TRBD2
V gene: TRBV5-4